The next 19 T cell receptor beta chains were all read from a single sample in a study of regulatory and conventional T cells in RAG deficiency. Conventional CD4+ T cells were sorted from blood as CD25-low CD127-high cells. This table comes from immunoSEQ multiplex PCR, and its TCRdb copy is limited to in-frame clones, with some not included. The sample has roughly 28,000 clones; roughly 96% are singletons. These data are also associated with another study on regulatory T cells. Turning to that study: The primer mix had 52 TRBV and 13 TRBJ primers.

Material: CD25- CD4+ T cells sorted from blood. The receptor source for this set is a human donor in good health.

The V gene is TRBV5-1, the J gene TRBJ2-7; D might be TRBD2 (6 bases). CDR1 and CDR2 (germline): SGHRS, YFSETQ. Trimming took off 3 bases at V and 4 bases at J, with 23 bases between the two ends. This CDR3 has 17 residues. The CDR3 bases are TGCGCCAGCAGCTCGTCGGGGGTAGGTACCCCTTCTTACGAGCAGTACTTC. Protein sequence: CASSSSGVGTPSYEQYF.

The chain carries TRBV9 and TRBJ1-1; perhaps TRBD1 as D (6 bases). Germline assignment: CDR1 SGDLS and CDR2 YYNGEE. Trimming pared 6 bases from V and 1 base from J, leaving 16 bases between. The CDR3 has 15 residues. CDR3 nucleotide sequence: TGTGCCAGCACCCGTAGAGGGGGATCGAACACTGAAGCTTTCTTT. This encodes CASTRRGGSNTEAFF.

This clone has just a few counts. CDR3 sequence (DNA): TGTGCCAGCAGTCTCTCCGGGACAGGGAATGAAAAACTGTTTTTT. This encodes CASSLSGTGNEKLFF. This chain links TRBV6-1 with TRBJ1-4; 9 positions agree with TRBD1. Germline CDR1 MNHNS, CDR2 SASEGT. The J segment lost 5 bases and the V segment lost 5 bases, leaving 6 bases of the junction unmatched. The CDR3 consists of 15 residues.

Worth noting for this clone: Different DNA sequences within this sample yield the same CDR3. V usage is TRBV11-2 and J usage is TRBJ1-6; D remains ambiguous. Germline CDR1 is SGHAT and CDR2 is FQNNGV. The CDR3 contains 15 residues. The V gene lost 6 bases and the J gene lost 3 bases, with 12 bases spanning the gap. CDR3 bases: TGTGCCAGCAGGGACGGGAGTCTCTATAATTCACCCCTCCACTTT. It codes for CASRDGSLYNSPLHF.

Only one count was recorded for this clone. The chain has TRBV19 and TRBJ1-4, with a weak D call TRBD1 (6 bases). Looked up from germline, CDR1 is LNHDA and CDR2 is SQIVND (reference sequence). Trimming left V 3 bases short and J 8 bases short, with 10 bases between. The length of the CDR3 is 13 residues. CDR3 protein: CASSIGGAEKLFF. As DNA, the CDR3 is TGTGCCAGTAGTATCGGGGGGGCGGAAAAACTGTTTTTT.

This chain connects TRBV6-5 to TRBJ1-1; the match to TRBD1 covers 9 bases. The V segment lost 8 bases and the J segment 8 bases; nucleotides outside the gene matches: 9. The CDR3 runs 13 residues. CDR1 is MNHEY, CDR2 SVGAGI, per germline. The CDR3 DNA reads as TGTGCCAGCCAGACAGGGGGGGGAGGGGAAGCTTTCTTT. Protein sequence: CASQTGGGGEAFF.

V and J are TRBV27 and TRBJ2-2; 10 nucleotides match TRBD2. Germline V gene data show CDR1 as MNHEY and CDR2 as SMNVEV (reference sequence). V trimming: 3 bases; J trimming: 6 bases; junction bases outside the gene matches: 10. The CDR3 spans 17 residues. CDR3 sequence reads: CASSFGGTSAPAGELFF. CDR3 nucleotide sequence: TGTGCCAGCAGTTTTGGGGGGACTAGCGCTCCGGCCGGGGAGCTGTTTTTT.

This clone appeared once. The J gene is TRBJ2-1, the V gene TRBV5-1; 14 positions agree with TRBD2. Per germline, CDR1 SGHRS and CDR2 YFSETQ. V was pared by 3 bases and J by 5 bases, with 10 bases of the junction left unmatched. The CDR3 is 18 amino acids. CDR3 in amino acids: CASSSLGRLAGGNNEQFF. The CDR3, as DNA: TGCGCCAGCAGCTCCCTGGGAAGACTAGCGGGGGGGAACAATGAGCAGTTCTTC.

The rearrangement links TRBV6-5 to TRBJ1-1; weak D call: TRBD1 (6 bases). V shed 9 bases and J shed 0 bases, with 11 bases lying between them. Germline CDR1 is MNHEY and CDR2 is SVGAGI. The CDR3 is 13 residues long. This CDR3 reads CARPTGMNTEAFF. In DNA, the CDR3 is TGTGCCAGACCAACAGGGATGAACACTGAAGCTTTCTTT.

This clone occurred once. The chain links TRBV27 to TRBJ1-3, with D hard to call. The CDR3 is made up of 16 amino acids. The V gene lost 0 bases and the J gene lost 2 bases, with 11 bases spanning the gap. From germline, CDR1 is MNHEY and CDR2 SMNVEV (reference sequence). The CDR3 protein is CASSLSYGSPGNTIYF. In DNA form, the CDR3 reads TGTGCCAGCAGTTTATCGTACGGGAGTCCTGGAAACACCATATATTTT.

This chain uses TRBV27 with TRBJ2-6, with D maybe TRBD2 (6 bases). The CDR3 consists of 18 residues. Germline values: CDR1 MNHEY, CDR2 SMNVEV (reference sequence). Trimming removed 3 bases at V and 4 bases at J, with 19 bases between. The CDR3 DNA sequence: TGTGCCAGCAGTTTGCGGGGTTGGGGAATGTCGGGGGCCAACGTCCTGACTTTC. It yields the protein CASSLRGWGMSGANVLTF.

CDR3 bases: TGCGCCAGTTTAACCGGGACAGGGAACACCGGGGAGCTGTTTTTT. Protein sequence: CASLTGTGNTGELFF. The chain is built from TRBV10-2 and TRBJ2-2; 8 bases are shared with TRBD1. Germline trimming cut 9 bases from V and 1 base from J; bases unmatched to any gene: 7. The CDR3 has 15 amino acids. Per the germline V gene, CDR1 is WSHSY and CDR2 is SAAADI.

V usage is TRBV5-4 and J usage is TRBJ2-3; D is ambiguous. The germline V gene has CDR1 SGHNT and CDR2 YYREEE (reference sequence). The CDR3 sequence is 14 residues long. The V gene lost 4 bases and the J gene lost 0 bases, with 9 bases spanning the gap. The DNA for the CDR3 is TGTGCCAGCAGCCAGACATCTAGCACAGATACGCAGTATTTT. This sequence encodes CASSQTSSTDTQYF.

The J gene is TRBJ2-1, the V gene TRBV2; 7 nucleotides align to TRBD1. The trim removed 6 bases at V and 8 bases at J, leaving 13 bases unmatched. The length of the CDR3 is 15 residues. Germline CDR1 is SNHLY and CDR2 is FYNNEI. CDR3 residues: CASSPEDRRFDEQFF. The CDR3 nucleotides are TGTGCCAGCAGCCCCGAGGACAGGCGTTTCGATGAGCAGTTCTTC. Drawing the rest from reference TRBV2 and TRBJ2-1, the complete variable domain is EPEVTQTPSHQVTQMGQEVILRCVPISNHLYFYWYRQILGQKVEFLVSFYNNEISEKSEIFDDQFSVERPDGSNFTLKIRSTKLEDSAMYFCASSPEDRRFDEQFFGPGTRLTVL.

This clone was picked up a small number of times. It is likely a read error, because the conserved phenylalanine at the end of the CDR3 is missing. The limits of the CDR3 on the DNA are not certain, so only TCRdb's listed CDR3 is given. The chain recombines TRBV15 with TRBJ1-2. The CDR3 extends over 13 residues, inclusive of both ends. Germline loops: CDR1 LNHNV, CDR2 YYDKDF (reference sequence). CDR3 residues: CATSGDINGGLHL.

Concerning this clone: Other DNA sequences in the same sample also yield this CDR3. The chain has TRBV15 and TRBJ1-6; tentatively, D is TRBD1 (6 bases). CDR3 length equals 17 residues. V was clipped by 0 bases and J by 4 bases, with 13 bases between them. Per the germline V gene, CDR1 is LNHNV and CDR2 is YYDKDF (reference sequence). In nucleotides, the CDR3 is TGTGCCACCAGCAGAGATTTGCGAGGGGGTTATAATTCACCCCTCCACTTT. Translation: CATSRDLRGGYNSPLHF.

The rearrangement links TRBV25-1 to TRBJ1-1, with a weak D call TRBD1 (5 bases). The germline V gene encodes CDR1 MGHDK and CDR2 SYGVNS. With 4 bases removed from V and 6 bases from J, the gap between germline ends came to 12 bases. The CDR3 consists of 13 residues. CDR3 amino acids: CASSVSRGAEAFF. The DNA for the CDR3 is TGTGCCAGCAGTGTGAGTAGGGGCGCTGAAGCTTTCTTT.

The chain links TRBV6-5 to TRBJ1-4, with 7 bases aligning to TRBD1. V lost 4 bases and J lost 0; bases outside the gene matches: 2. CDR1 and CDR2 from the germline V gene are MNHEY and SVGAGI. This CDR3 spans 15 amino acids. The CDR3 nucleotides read TGTGCCAGCAGTTCTCAGGGGGCAACTAATGAAAAACTGTTTTTT. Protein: CASSSQGATNEKLFF.

This CDR3 is CASSWGSGGSLQSQETQYF. CDR3 in DNA: TGCGCCAGCTCCTGGGGGTCCGGGGGGTCCCTTCAAAGCCAAGAGACCCAGTACTTC. J is TRBJ2-5 and V is TRBV5-1; TRBD2 agrees at 7 bases. CDR3 length equals 19 residues. Germline lookup yields CDR1 SGHRS and CDR2 YFSETQ. V gave up 7 bases and J gave up 1 base; unmatched junction bases: 22.